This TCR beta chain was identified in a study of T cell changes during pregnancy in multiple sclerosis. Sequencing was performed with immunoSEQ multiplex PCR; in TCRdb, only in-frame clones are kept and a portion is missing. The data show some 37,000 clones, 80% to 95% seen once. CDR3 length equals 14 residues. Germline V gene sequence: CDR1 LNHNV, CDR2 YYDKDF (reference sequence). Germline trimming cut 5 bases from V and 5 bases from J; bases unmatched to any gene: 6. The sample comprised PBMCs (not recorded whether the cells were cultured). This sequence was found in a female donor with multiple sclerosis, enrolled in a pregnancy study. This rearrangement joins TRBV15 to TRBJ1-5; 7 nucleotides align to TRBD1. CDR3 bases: TGTGCCACCAGCTCCAGGGGGGTAGATCAGCCCCAGCATTTT. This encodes CATSSRGVDQPQHF.